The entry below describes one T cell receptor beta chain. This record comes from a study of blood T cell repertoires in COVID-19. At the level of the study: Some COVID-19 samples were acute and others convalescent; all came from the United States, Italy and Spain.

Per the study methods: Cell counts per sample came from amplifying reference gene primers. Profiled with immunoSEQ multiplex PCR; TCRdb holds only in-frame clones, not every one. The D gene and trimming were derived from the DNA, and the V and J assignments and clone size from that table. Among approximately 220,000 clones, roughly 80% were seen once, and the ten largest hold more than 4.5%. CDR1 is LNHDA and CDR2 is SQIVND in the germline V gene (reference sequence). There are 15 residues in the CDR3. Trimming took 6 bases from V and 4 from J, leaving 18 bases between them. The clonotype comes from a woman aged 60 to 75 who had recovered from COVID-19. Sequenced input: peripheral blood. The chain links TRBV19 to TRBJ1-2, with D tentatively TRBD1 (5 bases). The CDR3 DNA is TGTGCCAGTAGCGGATGGGCAGGGCTGGTCTATGGCTACACCTTC. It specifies CASSGWAGLVYGYTF.